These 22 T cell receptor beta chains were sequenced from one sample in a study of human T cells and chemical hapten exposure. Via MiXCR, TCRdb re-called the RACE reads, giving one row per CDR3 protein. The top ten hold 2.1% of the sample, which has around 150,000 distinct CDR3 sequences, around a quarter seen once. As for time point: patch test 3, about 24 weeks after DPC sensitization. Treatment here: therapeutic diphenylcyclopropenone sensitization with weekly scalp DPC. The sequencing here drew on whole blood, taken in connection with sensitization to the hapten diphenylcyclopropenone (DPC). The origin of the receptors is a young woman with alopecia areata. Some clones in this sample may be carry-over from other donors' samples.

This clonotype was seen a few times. As DNA, the CDR3 is TGCAGCGTTGGCGGGAGGGCCGAGCAGTACTTC. This sequence encodes CSVGGRAEQYF. The chain carries TRBV29-1 and TRBJ2-7, with 9 bases identical to TRBD2. Per the germline V gene, CDR1 is SQVTM and CDR2 is ANQGSEA. This CDR3 comprises 11 residues. With 4 bases clipped from V and 6 bases from J, the junction kept 1 base outside the gene matches.

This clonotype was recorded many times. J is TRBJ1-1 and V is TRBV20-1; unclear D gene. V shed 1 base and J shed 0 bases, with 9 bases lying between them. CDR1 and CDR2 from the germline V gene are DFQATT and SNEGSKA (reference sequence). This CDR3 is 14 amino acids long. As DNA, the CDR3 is TGCAGTGCTAGAGGAACGGAGGTGAACACTGAAGCTTTCTTT. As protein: CSARGTEVNTEAFF.

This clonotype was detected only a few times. The CDR3 nucleotides read TGTGCCAGCAGCTTAGTGGGAAGACAGGGGATGAACACCGGGGAGCTGTTTTTT. Protein product: CASSLVGRQGMNTGELFF. This chain connects TRBV7-7 to TRBJ2-2, with 8 bases identical to TRBD1. With V trimmed by 1 base and J by 1 base, 8 bases remained unmatched. The germline V gene encodes CDR1 SSHAT and CDR2 FNYEAQ (reference sequence). The CDR3 is 18 amino acids.

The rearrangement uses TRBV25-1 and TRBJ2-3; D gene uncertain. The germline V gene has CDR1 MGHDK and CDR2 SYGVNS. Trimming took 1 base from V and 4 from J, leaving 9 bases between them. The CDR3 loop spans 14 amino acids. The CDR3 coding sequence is TGTGCCAGCAGTGAATGGTCGAGCGCAGATACGCAGTATTTT. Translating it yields CASSEWSSADTQYF.

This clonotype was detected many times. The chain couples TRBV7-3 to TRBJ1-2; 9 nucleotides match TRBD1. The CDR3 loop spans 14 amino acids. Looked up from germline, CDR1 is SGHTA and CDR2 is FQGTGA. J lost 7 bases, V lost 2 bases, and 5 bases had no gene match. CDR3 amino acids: CASSLGTGMSGYTF. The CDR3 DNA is TGTGCCAGCAGCTTAGGGACAGGGATGTCTGGCTACACCTTC.

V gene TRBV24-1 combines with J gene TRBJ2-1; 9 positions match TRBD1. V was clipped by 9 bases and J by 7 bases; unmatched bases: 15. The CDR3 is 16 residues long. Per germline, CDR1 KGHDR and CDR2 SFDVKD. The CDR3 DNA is TGTGCCACCGGACCTTCGGGACAGGGCATGGGTAATGAGCAGTTCTTC. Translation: CATGPSGQGMGNEQFF.

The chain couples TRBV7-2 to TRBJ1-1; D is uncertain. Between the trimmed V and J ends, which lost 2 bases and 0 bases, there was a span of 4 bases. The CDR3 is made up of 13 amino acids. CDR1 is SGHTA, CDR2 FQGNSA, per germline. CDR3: CASSLMMNTEAFF. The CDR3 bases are TGTGCCAGCAGCTTAATGATGAACACTGAAGCTTTCTTT.

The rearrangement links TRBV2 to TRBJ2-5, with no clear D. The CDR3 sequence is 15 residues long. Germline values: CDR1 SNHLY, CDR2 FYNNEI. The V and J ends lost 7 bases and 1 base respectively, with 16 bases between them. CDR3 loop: CASTGPRPAQETQYF. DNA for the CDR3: TGTGCCAGCACCGGGCCAAGGCCAGCCCAAGAGACCCAGTACTTC.

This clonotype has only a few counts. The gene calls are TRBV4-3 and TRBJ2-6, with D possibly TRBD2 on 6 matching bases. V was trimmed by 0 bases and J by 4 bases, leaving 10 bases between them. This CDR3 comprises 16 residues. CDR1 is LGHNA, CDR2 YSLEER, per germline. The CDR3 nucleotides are TGCGCCAGCAGCCAAGAGGCGGAGGGGGGGGCCAACGTCCTGACTTTC. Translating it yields CASSQEAEGGANVLTF.

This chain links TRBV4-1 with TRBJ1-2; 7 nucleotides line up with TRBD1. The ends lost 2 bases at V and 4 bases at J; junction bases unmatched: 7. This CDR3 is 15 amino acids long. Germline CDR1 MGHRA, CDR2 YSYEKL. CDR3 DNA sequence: TGCGCCAGCAGCCAAAGCACGGGACAGCTCTATGGCTACACCTTC. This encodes CASSQSTGQLYGYTF.

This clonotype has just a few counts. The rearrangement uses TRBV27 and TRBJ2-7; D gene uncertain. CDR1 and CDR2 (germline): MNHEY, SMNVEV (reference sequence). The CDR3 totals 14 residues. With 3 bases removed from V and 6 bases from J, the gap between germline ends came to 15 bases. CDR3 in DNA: TGTGCCAGCAGTTTTTCCGGCAGGCTGGGCGAGCAGTACTTC. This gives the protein CASSFSGRLGEQYF.

The CDR3 reads CSVVSTTTEAFF. Written as DNA, the CDR3 is TGCAGCGTTGTGAGTACGACCACTGAAGCTTTCTTT. The chain uses TRBV29-1 and TRBJ1-1; D not certain. This CDR3 region has 12 residues. V was shortened by 4 bases and J by 4 bases, with 10 bases between the two germline ends. The germline CDR1 and CDR2 sequences are SQVTM and ANQGSEA. Looking up the rest from reference TRBV29-1 and TRBJ1-1 gives the full variable domain: SAVISQKPSRDICQRGTSLTIQCQVDSQVTMMFWYRQQPGQSLTLIATANQGSEATYESGFVIDKFPISRPNLTFSTLTVSNMSPEDSSIYLCSVVSTTTEAFFGQGTRLTVV.

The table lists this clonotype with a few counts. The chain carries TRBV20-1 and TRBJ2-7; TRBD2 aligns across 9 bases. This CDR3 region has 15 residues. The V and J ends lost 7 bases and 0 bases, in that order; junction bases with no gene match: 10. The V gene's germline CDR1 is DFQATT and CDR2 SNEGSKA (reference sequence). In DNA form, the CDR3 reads TGCAGTGGCAGTGTGCTAGCGGGGAGCTCCTACGAGCAGTACTTC. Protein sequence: CSGSVLAGSSYEQYF.

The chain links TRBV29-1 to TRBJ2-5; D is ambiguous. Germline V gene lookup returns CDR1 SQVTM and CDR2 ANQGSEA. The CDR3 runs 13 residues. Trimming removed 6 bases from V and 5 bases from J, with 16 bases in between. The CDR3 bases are TGCAGCGTGGCCGGGTCCGCATCGGAGACCCAGTACTTC. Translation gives CSVAGSASETQYF.

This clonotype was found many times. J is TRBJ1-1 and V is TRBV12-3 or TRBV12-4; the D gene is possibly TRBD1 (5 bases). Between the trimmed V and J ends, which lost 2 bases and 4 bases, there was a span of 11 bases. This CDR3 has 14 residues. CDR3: CASSLSHGGTEAFF. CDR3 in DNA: TGTGCCAGCAGTTTAAGCCACGGGGGCACTGAAGCTTTCTTT.

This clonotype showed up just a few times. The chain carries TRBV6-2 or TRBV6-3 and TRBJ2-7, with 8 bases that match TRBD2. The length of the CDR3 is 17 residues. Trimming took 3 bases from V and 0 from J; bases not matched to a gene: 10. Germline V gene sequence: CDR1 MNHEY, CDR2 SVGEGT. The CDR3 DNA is TGTGCCAGCAGTTATTCCCGTCAGCGGGGGCACTCCTACGAGCAGTACTTC. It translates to CASSYSRQRGHSYEQYF.

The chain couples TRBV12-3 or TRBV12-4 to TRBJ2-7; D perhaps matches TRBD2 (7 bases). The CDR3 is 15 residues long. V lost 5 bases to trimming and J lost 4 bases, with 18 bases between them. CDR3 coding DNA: TGTGCCAGCAGTCCTGAAGGGGGGGGATGGTACGAGCAGTACTTC. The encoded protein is CASSPEGGGWYEQYF.

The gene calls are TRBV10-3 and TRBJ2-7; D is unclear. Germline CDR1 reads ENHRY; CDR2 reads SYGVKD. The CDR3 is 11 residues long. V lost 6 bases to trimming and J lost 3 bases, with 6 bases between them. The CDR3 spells CAISPGYEQYF. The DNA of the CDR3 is TGTGCCATCAGCCCCGGCTACGAGCAGTACTTC.

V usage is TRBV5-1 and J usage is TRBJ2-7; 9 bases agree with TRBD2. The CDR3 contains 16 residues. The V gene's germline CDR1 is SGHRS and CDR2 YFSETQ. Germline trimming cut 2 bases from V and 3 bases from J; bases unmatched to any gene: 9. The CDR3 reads CASSLPPGTSIYEQYF. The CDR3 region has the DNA TGCGCCAGCAGCTTACCCCCCGGGACTAGCATCTACGAGCAGTACTTC.

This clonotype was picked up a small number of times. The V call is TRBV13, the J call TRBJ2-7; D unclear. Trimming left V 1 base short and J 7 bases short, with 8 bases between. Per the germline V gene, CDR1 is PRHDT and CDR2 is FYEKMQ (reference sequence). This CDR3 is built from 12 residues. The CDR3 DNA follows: TGTGCCAGCAGCTTAGCTCTGGGGGAGCAGTACTTC. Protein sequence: CASSLALGEQYF.

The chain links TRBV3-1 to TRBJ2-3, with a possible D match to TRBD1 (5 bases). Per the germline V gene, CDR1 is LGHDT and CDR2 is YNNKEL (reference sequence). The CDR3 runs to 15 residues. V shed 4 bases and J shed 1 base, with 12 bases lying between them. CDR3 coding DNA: TGTGCCAGCAGCCTGCAGGGTTCAGGCACAGATACGCAGTATTTT. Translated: CASSLQGSGTDTQYF.

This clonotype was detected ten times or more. CDR3 bases: TGTGCCAGCAGCTTGGCCGGCCAGTACGGCTACACCTTC. Translating gives CASSLAGQYGYTF. The chain has TRBV5-8 and TRBJ1-2; D ambiguous. Trimming shortened V by 0 bases and J by 8 bases, and 11 bases separated the two germline ends. CDR3 length equals 13 residues. Germline assignment: CDR1 SGHTS and CDR2 YDEGEE.